This record looks at one T cell receptor (beta chain) sequence and its context. Its antigen is undetermined. Full-length variable regions came from constant-region reverse primers plus semi-nested Nested Universal Primer A PCR. TCRdb passed the 5' RACE reads through MiXCR, listing each CDR3 protein once. The sample has about 57,000 distinct CDR3 sequences; around a quarter are singletons. Memory CD4+ cells were defined as CD4+CD45RO+CD25-. The V and J ends lost 3 bases and 6 bases respectively, with 11 bases between them. This CDR3 region has 13 residues. Germline V gene lookup returns CDR1 LNHDA and CDR2 SQIVND (reference sequence). General observations from the study: The larger cohort examined one V-J beta rearrangement, not whole repertoires. Tumor memory CD4+ T cell TCR gene usage clustered with blood and lymph node memory CD4+ cells and lymph node naive CD4+ cells.

Material for sequencing was tumor-infiltrating memory CD4+ T cells sorted from the breast tumor. The subset: memory CD4+ T cells, CD4+CD45RO+CD25-. The source is a female donor with breast cancer. The chain employs TRBV19 and TRBJ1-2, with D perhaps matching TRBD1 (5 bases). CDR3 sequence: CASSMGREDGYTF. CDR3 sequence (DNA): TGTGCCAGTAGTATGGGCAGGGAGGATGGCTACACCTTC.